Listed below are T cell receptor beta chains from one sample, sequenced in a study of T cell responses to AZD1222 COVID-19 vaccine. Assay: immunoSEQ multiplex PCR; the TCRdb copy retains only in-frame clones and omits some. Of 200,000 or so clones in the sample, 80% to 90% were seen once. The input for sequencing was peripheral blood, taken on day 0 of AZD1222 vaccination. Source of these receptors: an adult in good health. CDR3s include the opening cysteine and the closing phenylalanine or tryptophan. D genes are given only for firm matches. Expanded clones are given a class, and other clones once, few, many or no size at all.

CDR3 protein	CDR3 DNA	D gene	clone size	V gene	J gene
CASSPSGAGQPQHF	TGTGCCAGCTCACCCTCAGGGGCTGGACAGCCCCAGCATTTT	-	-	TRBV18	TRBJ1-5
CASSLDRVDEQYF	TGTGCCAGCAGTTTAGATAGGGTGGACGAGCAGTACTTC	-	-	TRBV12-3/TRBV12-4	TRBJ2-7
CATSDPGSFYTF	TGTGCCACCAGTGATCCAGGGTCATTCTACACCTTC	-	-	TRBV24-1	TRBJ1-2
CASSGSDRANYGYTF	TGTGCCAGCAGTGGTAGCGACAGGGCTAACTATGGCTACACCTTC	TRBD1	once	TRBV28	TRBJ1-2
CASSQVGAVGNTIYF	TGCGCCAGCAGCCAAGTTGGGGCTGTTGGAAACACCATATATTTT	-	-	TRBV4-1	TRBJ1-3
CASTRGGSGEKLFF	TGTGCCAGTACTCGAGGGGGTTCTGGGGAAAAACTGTTTTTT	-	-	TRBV19	TRBJ1-4
CASSLVGSRVEKLFF	TGTGCCAGCAGCTTAGTCGGTTCACGGGTTGAAAAACTGTTTTTT	-	-	TRBV7-9	TRBJ1-4
CSASPGQGPYNEQFF	TGCAGTGCTAGTCCAGGACAGGGACCGTACAATGAGCAGTTCTTC	TRBD1	-	TRBV20-1	TRBJ2-1
CASSLSSPGGFGNTIYF	TGTGCCAGCAGCTTGTCCTCCCCAGGGGGCTTTGGAAACACCATATATTTT	TRBD1	-	TRBV28	TRBJ1-3
CASSPASLGTGNQPQHF	TGTGCCAGTAGTCCCGCGAGCTTGGGAACAGGGAATCAGCCCCAGCATTTT	-	-	TRBV19	TRBJ1-5
CASSLSAYGYTF	TGTGCCAGCAGTTTGTCGGCCTATGGCTACACCTTC	-	-	TRBV12-3/TRBV12-4	TRBJ1-2
CASSSQGGEAFF	TGTGCCAGCAGCTCACAGGGTGGTGAAGCTTTCTTT	-	-	TRBV7-9	TRBJ1-1
CASSDTNRETYEQYF	TGCGCCAGCAGTGATACTAACAGGGAAACCTACGAGCAGTACTTC	-	-	TRBV10-1	TRBJ2-7
CAWSTGEPGTGGGKLFF	TGTGCCTGGAGCACCGGGGAGCCCGGGACAGGGGGAGGAAAACTGTTTTTT	TRBD1	-	TRBV30	TRBJ1-4
CAWSVVNEKLFF	TGTGCCTGGAGTGTAGTTAATGAAAAACTGTTTTTT	-	-	TRBV30	TRBJ1-4
CASSLGGQKNTEAFF	TGTGCCAGCAGTTTAGGGGGACAGAAGAACACTGAAGCTTTCTTT	TRBD1	-	TRBV28	TRBJ1-1
CASSFGSRTAILSQYF	TGTGCCAGCAGTTTTGGATCCCGTACAGCGATTTTATCCCAGTACTTC	-	-	TRBV28	TRBJ2-7
CASSLVGQGSEQYF	TGTGCCAGCAGCTTAGTTGGACAAGGAAGCGAGCAGTACTTC	-	-	TRBV11-2	TRBJ2-7
CASSVTIIAQGGELFF	TGTGCCAGCAGTGTTACGATCATAGCCCAGGGCGGGGAGCTGTTTTTT	-	-	TRBV6-1	TRBJ2-2
CASSQGSVITDTQYF	TGCGCCAGCAGCCAAGGTTCGGTAATCACAGATACGCAGTATTTT	-	-	TRBV4-3	TRBJ2-3
CASSQESRAATEAFF	TGCGCCAGCAGCCAAGAGTCCAGGGCGGCCACTGAAGCTTTCTTT	-	-	TRBV4-3	TRBJ1-1
CASSRGGGAAEAFF	TGTGCCAGCAGCAGAGGAGGGGGGGCGGCTGAAGCTTTCTTT	-	-	TRBV7-2	TRBJ1-1
CATSPTGFNQPQHF	TGTGCCACCAGCCCGACAGGGTTCAATCAGCCCCAGCATTTT	TRBD1	few	TRBV15	TRBJ1-5
CASSLRVGRNTGELFF	TGTGCCAGCAGCTTAAGGGTGGGGCGGAACACCGGGGAGCTGTTTTTT	-	-	TRBV5-8	TRBJ2-2
CAWGTYEQYF	TGTGCCTGGGGGACGTACGAGCAGTACTTC	-	once	TRBV30	TRBJ2-7
CASSQREFGYEQYF	TGTGCCAGTAGTCAGCGGGAGTTTGGTTACGAGCAGTACTTC	TRBD2	-	TRBV19	TRBJ2-7
CTSRVTGLTSYEQYF	TGTACCAGCAGAGTGACAGGGCTTACTTCCTACGAGCAGTACTTC	TRBD1	-	TRBV6-5	TRBJ2-7
CASSLLRGERRKETQYF	TGTGCCAGCAGTTTACTCCGCGGGGAGCGGAGAAAAGAGACCCAGTACTTC	-	-	TRBV28	TRBJ2-5
CASSQPPKTTRGYNEQFF	TGCGCCAGCAGCCAACCGCCTAAAACAACGCGGGGCTACAATGAGCAGTTCTTC	-	-	TRBV4-1	TRBJ2-1
CAISDGDRGGEKLFF	TGTGCCATCAGTGACGGTGACAGGGGGGGTGAAAAACTGTTTTTT	TRBD1	-	TRBV10-3	TRBJ1-4
CASSHDRGGGYTF	TGTGCCAGCAGCCATGACAGGGGAGGGGGCTACACCTTC	TRBD1	-	TRBV6-2/TRBV6-3	TRBJ1-2
CASSQDWGTEAFF	TGTGCCAGCAGCCAAGACTGGGGCACTGAAGCTTTCTTT	-	-	TRBV3-1/TRBV3-2	TRBJ1-1
CASSRLIQGTLNSPLHF	TGTGCCAGCAGCCGCCTGATACAGGGAACCCTTAATTCACCCCTCCACTTT	-	once	TRBV4-2	TRBJ1-6
CASIPAPGQGKSGELFF	TGTGCCAGCATCCCGGCCCCGGGACAGGGGAAATCCGGGGAGCTGTTTTTT	TRBD1	-	TRBV5-4	TRBJ2-2
CASSLIRQAGETQYF	TGTGCCAGCAGCTTAATTCGACAGGCGGGGGAGACCCAGTACTTC	-	-	TRBV7-2	TRBJ2-5
CASSRRQGGNSPLHF	TGTGCCAGCAGCCGTCGACAGGGTGGGAATTCACCCCTCCACTTT	TRBD1	-	TRBV5-8	TRBJ1-6
CAVRTNYGYTF	TGTGCCGTCAGGACCAACTATGGCTACACCTTC	-	-	TRBV24-1	TRBJ1-2
CASSYNGYTF	TGTGCCAGCAGTTACAATGGCTACACCTTC	-	-	TRBV6-6	TRBJ1-2
CASSPRTSGWVEQFF	TGTGCCAGCAGCCCTAGGACTAGCGGGTGGGTGGAGCAGTTCTTC	TRBD2	-	TRBV7-8	TRBJ2-1
CASSPSGPTDTQYF	TGTGCCAGCTCACCGTCAGGGCCCACAGATACGCAGTATTTT	-	-	TRBV18	TRBJ2-3
CASSAGVGGSPLHF	TGTGCCAGCAGCGCCGGGGTAGGTGGTTCACCCCTCCACTTT	-	-	TRBV11-2	TRBJ1-6
CASSRRAGGANTGELFF	TGTGCCAGCAGCAGACGAGCGGGGGGCGCGAACACCGGGGAGCTGTTTTTT	TRBD2	-	TRBV11-2	TRBJ2-2
CATSRDRRGEETQYF	TGTGCCACCAGCAGAGATCGTCGGGGCGAGGAGACCCAGTACTTC	-	-	TRBV15	TRBJ2-5
CASSYSRGRGQYEQYF	TGTGCCAGCAGTTACTCGAGGGGCCGGGGGCAGTACGAGCAGTACTTC	-	-	TRBV6-5	TRBJ2-7
CSLRTGSGTDTQYF	TGCAGTCTTCGGACGGGGTCGGGAACAGATACGCAGTATTTT	-	-	TRBV29-1	TRBJ2-3
CASSPFGQRLYGYTF	TGTGCCAGCTCACCCTTCGGACAACGTCTCTATGGCTACACCTTC	-	-	TRBV18	TRBJ1-2
CTSSPTTRLYSNQPQHF	TGCACCAGCAGCCCAACAACACGGCTCTATAGCAATCAGCCCCAGCATTTT	-	-	TRBV1	TRBJ1-5
CSVGGETETQYF	TGCAGCGTTGGGGGCGAGACAGAGACCCAGTACTTC	-	once	TRBV29-1	TRBJ2-5
CASRGSNTGELFF	TGTGCCAGCAGGGGCTCGAACACCGGGGAGCTGTTTTTT	-	-	TRBV28	TRBJ2-2
CASSLSGTSASYNEQFF	TGTGCCAGCAGCTTATCTGGGACTAGCGCCTCCTACAATGAGCAGTTCTTC	TRBD2	-	TRBV7-7	TRBJ2-1
CASSFRTGRVETQYF	TGTGCCAGCAGTTTTCGGACAGGGAGAGTAGAGACCCAGTACTTC	TRBD1	-	TRBV28	TRBJ2-5
CASRIVETGTTEAFF	TGTGCCAGCAGAATCGTGGAGACAGGGACGACTGAAGCTTTCTTT	TRBD1	-	TRBV6-5	TRBJ1-1
CASSVGLAGGIDTQYF	TGCGCCAGCAGCGTGGGACTAGCGGGGGGAATAGATACGCAGTATTTT	TRBD2	-	TRBV5-1	TRBJ2-3
CASSLGWDGYTF	TGTGCCAGCAGCTTGGGGTGGGATGGCTACACCTTC	-	-	TRBV5-5	TRBJ1-2
CASSVRPGGSSPLHF	TGTGCCAGCAGCGTGAGGCCAGGGGGGAGTTCACCCCTCCACTTT	TRBD1	-	TRBV9	TRBJ1-6
CASSVERGEQFF	TGTGCCAGCAGCGTAGAGCGGGGTGAGCAGTTCTTC	TRBD2	-	TRBV9	TRBJ2-1
CASSQDRTARDYEQYF	TGTGCCAGCAGCCAAGATAGGACTGCCAGGGACTACGAGCAGTACTTC	-	-	TRBV3-1/TRBV3-2	TRBJ2-7